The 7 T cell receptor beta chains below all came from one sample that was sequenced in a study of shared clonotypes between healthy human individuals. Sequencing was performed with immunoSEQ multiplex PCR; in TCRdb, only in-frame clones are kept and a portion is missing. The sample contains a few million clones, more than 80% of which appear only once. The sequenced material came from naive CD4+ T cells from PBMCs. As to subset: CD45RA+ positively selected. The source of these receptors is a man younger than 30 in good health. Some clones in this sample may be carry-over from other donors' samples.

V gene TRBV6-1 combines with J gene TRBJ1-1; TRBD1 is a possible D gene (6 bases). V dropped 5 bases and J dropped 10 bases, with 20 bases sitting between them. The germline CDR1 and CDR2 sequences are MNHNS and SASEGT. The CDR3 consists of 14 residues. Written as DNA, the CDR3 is TGTGCCAGCAGTCCCCCTGGGGGGCGCGAAGTAGCTTTCTTT. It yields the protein CASSPPGGREVAFF.

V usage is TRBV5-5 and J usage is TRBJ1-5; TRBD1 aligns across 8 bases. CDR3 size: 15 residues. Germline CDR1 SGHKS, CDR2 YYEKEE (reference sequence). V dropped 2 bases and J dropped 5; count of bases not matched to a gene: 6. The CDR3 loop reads CASSFGQGRDQPQHF. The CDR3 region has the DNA TGTGCCAGCAGCTTCGGACAGGGTCGTGATCAGCCCCAGCATTTT.

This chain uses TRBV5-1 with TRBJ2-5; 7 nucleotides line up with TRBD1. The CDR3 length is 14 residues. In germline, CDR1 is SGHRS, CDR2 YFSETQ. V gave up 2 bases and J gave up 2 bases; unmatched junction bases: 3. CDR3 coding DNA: TGCGCCAGCAGCTTCCGGGACAGTCAAGAGACCCAGTACTTC. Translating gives CASSFRDSQETQYF.

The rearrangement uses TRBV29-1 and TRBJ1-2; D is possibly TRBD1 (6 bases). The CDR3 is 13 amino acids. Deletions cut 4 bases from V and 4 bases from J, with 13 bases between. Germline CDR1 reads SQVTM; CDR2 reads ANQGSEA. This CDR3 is CSVVPPGVYGYTF. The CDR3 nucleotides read TGCAGCGTTGTTCCCCCAGGGGTCTATGGCTACACCTTC. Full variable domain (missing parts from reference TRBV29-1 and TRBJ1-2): SAVISQKPSRDICQRGTSLTIQCQVDSQVTMMFWYRQQPGQSLTLIATANQGSEATYESGFVIDKFPISRPNLTFSTLTVSNMSPEDSSIYLCSVVPPGVYGYTFGSGTRLTVV.

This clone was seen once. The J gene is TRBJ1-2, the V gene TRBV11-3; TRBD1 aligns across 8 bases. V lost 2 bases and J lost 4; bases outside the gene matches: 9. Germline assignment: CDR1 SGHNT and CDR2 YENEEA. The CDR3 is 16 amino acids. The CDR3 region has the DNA TGTGCCAGCAGCTTAAGTACAGGGGGTTTGGTCTATGGCTACACCTTC. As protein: CASSLSTGGLVYGYTF.

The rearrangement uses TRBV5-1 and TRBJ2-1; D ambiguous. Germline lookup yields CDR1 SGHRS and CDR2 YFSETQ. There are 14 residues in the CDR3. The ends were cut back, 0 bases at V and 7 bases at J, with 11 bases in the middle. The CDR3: CASSLGSRLNEQFF. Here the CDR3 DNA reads TGCGCCAGCAGCTTGGGTTCACGTCTGAATGAGCAGTTCTTC.

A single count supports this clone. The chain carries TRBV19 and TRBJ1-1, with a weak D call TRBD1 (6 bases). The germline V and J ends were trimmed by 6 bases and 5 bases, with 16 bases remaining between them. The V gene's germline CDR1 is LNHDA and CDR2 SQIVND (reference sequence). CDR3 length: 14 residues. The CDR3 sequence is CASSQTGSGTEAFF. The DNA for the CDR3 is TGTGCCAGTAGCCAAACAGGGAGTGGGACTGAAGCTTTCTTT.